This T cell receptor (beta chain) was recovered during a study of blood T cells in healthy people across ages. For the second PCR, which ran for about 6 to 12 cycles, a sample-barcoded 5' primer and a J-beta primer mix were used. TCRdb re-analysed the 5' RACE reads in MiXCR, keeping a single row per CDR3 protein. The table has 1.5 million to 2 million distinct CDR3 sequences, roughly 27% seen once. This CDR3 comprises 17 residues. CDR1 is DFQATT, CDR2 SNEGSKA, per germline (reference sequence). J gave up 5 bases and V 6 bases, and 15 bases lay outside the gene matches. The chain employs TRBV20-1 and TRBJ2-5; 13 bases fit TRBD2. Source material: blood. This receptor was obtained from a woman aged 25-40 years in good health. This CDR3 is CSATSGPGTSGEETQYF. For the CDR3, the DNA is TGCAGTGCCACATCCGGCCCCGGGACTAGCGGGGAGGAGACCCAGTACTTC.